The 16 T cell receptor beta chains listed next were all sequenced from one sample in a study of regulatory T cells in long-lasting Graves disease. Regarding time point: persistent/refractory GD, antithyroid drugs over 5 years with positive TRAb. RNA isolated from PBMCs was used to make the TCR library. iRepertoire HTBI primers and Arm-PCR of CDR3 regions built TCR beta libraries. MiXCR, applied by TCRdb to the multiplex PCR reads, yields one record per CDR3 protein. Of hundreds of thousands of distinct CDR3 sequences detected, roughly 21% appear once; the ten largest clones hold just under 30%. The sequencing used peripheral blood mononuclear cells (PBMCs), collected when the disease was refractory, from a patient treated with antithyroid drugs. The receptors were sampled from a female donor with Graves disease.

The J gene is TRBJ2-2, the V gene TRBV7-2, with 7 bases identical to TRBD1. Germline-derived CDR1 and CDR2 are SGHTA and FQGNSA. With V trimmed by 5 bases and J by 1 base, 4 bases remained unmatched. The CDR3 has 15 amino acids. CDR3 coding DNA: TGTGCCAGCAGCACCGGGACAGTGAACACCGGGGAGCTGTTTTTT. Translation: CASSTGTVNTGELFF.

At least ten counts were recorded for this clonotype. V usage is TRBV15 and J usage is TRBJ1-2, with no clear D. CDR3 length: 14 residues. V was cut by 0 bases and J by 4 bases, with 9 bases left in between. Germline V gene lookup returns CDR1 LNHNV and CDR2 YYDKDF (reference sequence). DNA for the CDR3: TGTGCCACCAGCAGAGACCGACGGAGCTATGGCTACACCTTC. It yields the protein CATSRDRRSYGYTF.

This chain joins TRBV30 and TRBJ2-7; no firm D call. The CDR3 has 13 amino acids. The V and J ends lost 1 base and 2 bases respectively, with 9 bases between them. CDR1 is GTSNPN and CDR2 is SVGIG in the germline V gene (reference sequence). CDR3 protein: CAWSGGYAYEQYF. CDR3 sequence (DNA): TGTGCCTGGAGTGGTGGTTATGCCTACGAGCAGTACTTC. The full variable domain, rest sourced from reference TRBV30 and TRBJ2-7, is SQTIHQWPATLVQPVGSPLSLECTVEGTSNPNLYWYRQAAGRGLQLLFYSVGIGQISSEVPQNLSASRPQDRQFILSSKKLLLSDSGFYLCAWSGGYAYEQYFGPGTRLTVT.

This clonotype appeared many times. V usage is TRBV20-1 and J usage is TRBJ2-7; TRBD2 might be the D (5 bases). Germline V gene lookup returns CDR1 DFQATT and CDR2 SNEGSKA (reference sequence). The CDR3 spans 14 residues. V was cut by 3 bases and J by 5 bases, with 17 bases left in between. This chain's CDR3 is CSASAPGGVHEQYF. Written as DNA, the CDR3 is TGCAGTGCTAGTGCTCCCGGAGGCGTCCACGAGCAGTACTTC.

In this sample, this clonotype turned up a few times. The gene calls are TRBV5-1 and TRBJ1-5; the D gene is possibly TRBD1 (6 bases). CDR1 is SGHRS and CDR2 is YFSETQ in the germline V gene. V was clipped by 4 bases and J by 3 bases, with 17 bases between them. The CDR3 totals 16 residues. CDR3 sequence reads: CASSLIPGHNNQPQHF. CDR3 DNA sequence: TGCGCCAGCAGCCTAATACCGGGACACAACAATCAGCCCCAGCATTTT.

This chain connects TRBV15 to TRBJ2-1; 9 bases agree with TRBD1. The CDR3 runs to 13 residues. The germline V gene has CDR1 LNHNV and CDR2 YYDKDF (reference sequence). Trimming took 4 bases from V and 10 from J; bases not matched to a gene: 5. The CDR3 nucleotides are TGTGCCACCAGCAACCAGGACAGGGGAGAGCAGTTCTTC. Its protein is CATSNQDRGEQFF.

This chain links TRBV2 with TRBJ1-2; 9 bases fit TRBD1. The CDR3 runs to 17 residues. Germline lookup yields CDR1 SNHLY and CDR2 FYNNEI. The J segment lost 4 bases and the V segment lost 6 bases, leaving 15 bases of the junction unmatched. The CDR3 DNA reads as TGTGCCAGCAGCTTATCTTACGCGACAGGGGGGGGCTATGGCTACACCTTC. Amino acid sequence: CASSLSYATGGGYGYTF.

V usage is TRBV20-1 and J usage is TRBJ2-7; no reliable D call. This CDR3 has 14 residues. The germline gives CDR1 DFQATT, CDR2 SNEGSKA (reference sequence). Deletions cut 2 bases from V and 2 bases from J, with 13 bases between. CDR3 loop: CSARRRLVAYEQYF. The CDR3, as DNA: TGCAGTGCTAGACGACGCCTAGTTGCCTACGAGCAGTACTTC.

In this sample, this clonotype turned up a few times. The chain is built from TRBV7-9 and TRBJ1-1, with D unresolved. CDR3 length: 11 residues. Germline CDR1 is SEHNR and CDR2 is FQNEAQ (reference sequence). Deletions cut 1 base from V and 11 bases from J, with 8 bases between. As DNA, the CDR3 is TGTGCCAGCAGCTTAGGGGCCCGGGCTTTCTTT. Amino acid sequence: CASSLGARAFF.

The sample holds a few counts of this clonotype. The rearrangement uses TRBV3-1 and TRBJ1-1; 8 bases align to TRBD1. The CDR3 contains 16 residues. CDR1 LGHDT and CDR2 YNNKEL come from the germline V gene (reference sequence). Unmatched junction bases numbered 9, after V lost 6 bases and J lost 0 bases. The CDR3 sequence is CASRYGQGRVNTEAFF. CDR3 nucleotides: TGTGCCAGCAGATACGGACAGGGCCGGGTGAACACTGAAGCTTTCTTT.

This clonotype was seen a handful of times. The chain uses TRBV30 and TRBJ1-2; D uncertain. Trimming shortened V by 0 bases and J by 8 bases, and 22 bases separated the two germline ends. The germline gives CDR1 GTSNPN, CDR2 SVGIG (reference sequence). CDR3 length: 16 residues. In DNA form, the CDR3 reads TGTGCCTGGAGTGTACGGTGGGGAGTTACCTTCGGGGGCTACACCTTC. Translating gives CAWSVRWGVTFGGYTF. Together with reference TRBV30 and TRBJ1-2, the CDR3 gives the full variable domain: SQTIHQWPATLVQPVGSPLSLECTVEGTSNPNLYWYRQAAGRGLQLLFYSVGIGQISSEVPQNLSASRPQDRQFILSSKKLLLSDSGFYLCAWSVRWGVTFGGYTFGSGTRLTVV.

This clonotype has only a few counts. The chain has TRBV11-2 and TRBJ1-2; TRBD1 matches 8 bases. V was clipped by 1 base and J by 4 bases; unmatched bases: 5. The CDR3 loop spans 15 amino acids. Germline lookup yields CDR1 SGHAT and CDR2 FQNNGV. In DNA, the CDR3 is TGTGCCAGCAGCTTAGCCCCCACAGGGGGCTATGGCTACACCTTC. Translation: CASSLAPTGGYGYTF.

As to this clonotype: It differs at one base from a far larger clone, so likely a read error. V usage is TRBV12-3 or TRBV12-4 and J usage is TRBJ1-1, with D hard to call. The CDR3 has 17 amino acids. CDR3 nucleotide sequence: TGTGCCGGCAGTTGGAGGACCCTCCATACTTTGAACACTGAAGCTTTCTTT. Translating gives CAGSWRTLHTLNTEAFF.

This clonotype came up once. This may arise from a read error, as a much more abundant clone is one base away. In DNA form, the CDR3 reads TGTGCCATCAGTTACGGTCTGACCTACGAGCAGTACTTC. Translating it yields CAISYGLTYEQYF. The V and J genes are TRBV6-5 and TRBJ2-7; no clear D gene. There are 13 residues in the CDR3. Per the germline V gene, CDR1 is MNHEY and CDR2 is SVGAGI.

The chain employs TRBV19 and TRBJ1-3; D unclear. The CDR3 consists of 15 residues. Germline loops: CDR1 LNHDA, CDR2 SQIVND (reference sequence). Trimming pared 6 bases from V and 2 bases from J, leaving 14 bases between. The CDR3: CASRDARGTGNTIYF. CDR3 nucleotide sequence: TGTGCCAGTAGGGACGCCAGAGGAACTGGAAACACCATATATTTT. Variable domain in full (rest from reference TRBV19 and TRBJ1-3): DGGITQSPKYLFRKEGQNVTLSCEQNLNHDAMYWYRQDPGQGLRLIYYSQIVNDFQKGDIAEGYSVSREKKESFPLTVTSAQKNPTAFYLCASRDARGTGNTIYFGEGSWLTVV.

This clonotype was observed many times. The gene calls are TRBV20-1 and TRBJ2-5; D not certain. Deletions cut 0 bases from V and 2 bases from J, with 10 bases between. Germline-derived CDR1 and CDR2 are DFQATT and SNEGSKA (reference sequence). The CDR3 spans 14 residues. The CDR3 region has the DNA TGCAGTGCTAGAGATCTGAGAGGTCAAGAGACCCAGTACTTC. This translates into CSARDLRGQETQYF.